The 20 T cell receptor beta chains below were found in one sample sequenced in a study of cytomegalovirus exposure and HLA in healthy donors. The PCR made use of 60 Vbeta and 13 Jbeta primers. The protocol was immunoSEQ multiplex PCR, while the TCRdb copy is restricted to in-frame clones and leaves out a portion. The sample consists of about 190,000 clones, around 67% of them appearing once. Sequencing input: PBMCs. The receptors originated from a woman aged 25 to 39 in good health and CMV-seropositive.

The CDR3 DNA reads TGTGCCAGCAGCTTTGGAGCGGATTATGAGCAGTTCTTC. Amino acids: CASSFGADYEQFF. V usage is TRBV7-8 and J usage is TRBJ2-1, with D maybe TRBD2 (5 bases). The CDR3 length is 13 residues. V shed 3 bases and J shed 8 bases, with 11 bases lying between them. Germline lookup yields CDR1 SGHVS and CDR2 FQNEAQ. The complete variable domain, with remaining parts taken from reference TRBV7-8 and TRBJ2-1, reads GAGVSQSPRYKVAKRGQDVALRCDPISGHVSLFWYQQALGQGPEFLTYFQNEAQLDKSGLPSDRFFAERPEGSVSTLKIQRTQQEDSAVYLCASSFGADYEQFFGPGTRLTVL.

In this sample, this clone turned up a few times. The chain has TRBV6-4 and TRBJ2-1; the match to TRBD2 covers 8 bases. There are 17 residues in the CDR3. V was pared by 0 bases and J by 9 bases, with 13 bases of the junction left unmatched. Germline V gives CDR1 MRHNA, CDR2 SNTAGT. This CDR3 is CASSDSSGRGASGEQFF. The CDR3 nucleotides are TGTGCCAGCAGTGACTCGAGCGGGAGAGGGGCAAGCGGTGAGCAGTTCTTC.

In this sample, this clone turned up a few times. This chain connects TRBV2 to TRBJ2-7; D may be TRBD2 (5 bases). This CDR3 region has 12 residues. V was clipped by 8 bases and J by 2 bases, with 10 bases between them. Germline CDR1 and CDR2: SNHLY and FYNNEI. Written as DNA, the CDR3 is TGTGCCAGCGGAGCGGTCGCCTACGAGCAGTACTTC. It codes for CASGAVAYEQYF.

J is TRBJ2-5 and V is TRBV5-8, with unresolved D. The CDR3 spans 14 residues. The ends were cut back, 1 base at V and 0 bases at J, with 7 bases in the middle. Germline V gene lookup returns CDR1 SGHTS and CDR2 YDEGEE. In nucleotides, the CDR3 is TGTGCCAGCAGCTTGTATAGTGACCAAGAGACCCAGTACTTC. As protein: CASSLYSDQETQYF.

The chain combines TRBV7-9 with TRBJ2-5; the match to TRBD2 covers 7 bases. Trimming took 6 bases from V and 5 from J; bases not matched to a gene: 24. Germline V CDR1 and CDR2: SEHNR, FQNEAQ (reference sequence). The CDR3 is 19 residues long. CDR3 coding DNA: TGTGCCAGCAGTCCAACGCAGACGGGGGACTACCCTGTAGGTGAGACCCAGTACTTC. Protein: CASSPTQTGDYPVGETQYF.

The chain employs TRBV28 and TRBJ1-5; D perhaps matches TRBD1 (5 bases). V lost 4 bases, J lost 12 bases, and 10 bases lay in between. CDR3 length: 11 amino acids. From germline, CDR1 is MDHEN and CDR2 SYDVKM. CDR3 DNA sequence: TGTGCCAGCAGTTCGGAAAGGGGCCAGCATTTT. Protein sequence: CASSSERGQHF.

The count of this clone is one. The chain has TRBV28 and TRBJ2-1, with 12 bases aligning to TRBD2. The CDR3 runs 17 residues. Germline V gene data show CDR1 as MDHEN and CDR2 as SYDVKM. The V and J ends lost 3 bases and 5 bases, in that order; junction bases with no gene match: 8. The CDR3 loop is CASSFKLAGGGDNEQFF. In DNA, the CDR3 is TGTGCCAGCAGTTTCAAGCTAGCGGGAGGGGGGGACAATGAGCAGTTCTTC.

This clone was found once. The V and J genes are TRBV21-1 and TRBJ2-1; the table's D call, TRBD2, was not checked against the DNA. TRBV21-1 is assigned pseudogene status. There are 19 residues in the CDR3. CDR3 residues: CASSIAEASGRACYNEQFF. The DNA of the CDR3 is TGTGCCAGCAGCATCGCTGAGGCTAGCGGGAGGGCATGCTACAATGAGCAGTTCTTC.

V is TRBV5-1 and J is TRBJ1-6; maybe TRBD1 (5 bases). The germline V and J ends were trimmed by 4 bases and 10 bases, with 15 bases remaining between them. CDR1 and CDR2 from the germline V gene are SGHRS and YFSETQ. The CDR3 runs to 14 residues. CDR3 amino acids: CASSRWTTDSPLHF. As DNA, the CDR3 is TGCGCCAGCAGCAGGTGGACAACGGACTCACCCCTCCACTTT.

The chain links TRBV10-1 to TRBJ1-1; TRBD1 is a possible D gene (6 bases). The germline V gene has CDR1 WNHNN and CDR2 SYGVQD (reference sequence). The ends were cut back, 4 bases at V and 1 base at J, with 7 bases in the middle. This CDR3 comprises 13 residues. CDR3 sequence (DNA): TGCGCCAGCAGTGTACAGGGGAACACTGAAGCTTTCTTT. Its translation is CASSVQGNTEAFF.

The sample holds a few counts of this clone. The gene calls are TRBV2 and TRBJ2-1; D is unclear. CDR3 size: 11 residues. Trimming took 7 bases from V and 3 from J, leaving 4 bases between them. Germline loops: CDR1 SNHLY, CDR2 FYNNEI. This CDR3 is CASTSYNEQFF. The CDR3 DNA reads TGTGCCAGCACCAGCTACAATGAGCAGTTCTTC.

This clone came up a few times. The V gene is TRBV14, the J gene TRBJ2-4, with 7 bases that match TRBD1. CDR3 length: 12 residues. Trimming removed 1 base from V and 9 bases from J; junction bases left unmatched: 0. CDR1 and CDR2 (germline): SGHDN, FVKESK. CDR3 nucleotide sequence: TGTGCCAGCAGCCAAGCAGGGGGCATTCAGTACTTC. This codes for CASSQAGGIQYF.

The rearrangement links TRBV19 to TRBJ2-3, with a possible D match to TRBD2 (6 bases). Germline V gives CDR1 LNHDA, CDR2 SQIVND (reference sequence). There are 14 residues in the CDR3. Trimming pared 5 bases from V and 1 base from J, leaving 10 bases between. The CDR3 DNA is TGTGCCAGTAGTGATCGACTAGGCACAGATACGCAGTATTTT. It is translated as CASSDRLGTDTQYF. Together with reference TRBV19 and TRBJ2-3, the CDR3 gives the full variable domain: DGGITQSPKYLFRKEGQNVTLSCEQNLNHDAMYWYRQDPGQGLRLIYYSQIVNDFQKGDIAEGYSVSREKKESFPLTVTSAQKNPTAFYLCASSDRLGTDTQYFGPGTRLTVL.

This clone has more than one count but fewer than ten. The chain is built from TRBV27 and TRBJ1-5; 8 nucleotides match TRBD1. Germline lookup yields CDR1 MNHEY and CDR2 SMNVEV (reference sequence). The CDR3 sequence is 14 residues long. Trimming took 4 bases from V and 4 from J; bases not matched to a gene: 3. CDR3 amino acids: CASSYRGINQPQHF. DNA for the CDR3: TGTGCCAGCAGTTACAGGGGGATTAATCAGCCCCAGCATTTT.

J is TRBJ2-7 and V is TRBV5-5; TRBD2 might be the D (6 bases). V was shortened by 2 bases and J by 5 bases, with 14 bases between the two germline ends. The V gene's germline CDR1 is SGHKS and CDR2 YYEKEE (reference sequence). This CDR3 spans 14 amino acids. This CDR3 is CASSLVPGEHEQYF. The CDR3 DNA is TGTGCCAGCAGCTTAGTCCCGGGGGAACACGAGCAGTACTTC.

The chain carries TRBV5-8 and TRBJ1-1; 8 positions match TRBD1. The CDR3 has 13 amino acids. After removal of 5 bases from V and 5 bases from J, the junction contained 5 bases not matched to a gene. Germline loops: CDR1 SGHTS, CDR2 YDEGEE. CDR3 sequence reads: CASRPTGETEAFF. The CDR3 nucleotides are TGTGCCAGCAGACCGACAGGGGAGACTGAAGCTTTCTTT. Full variable domain (remainder filled in from reference TRBV5-8 and TRBJ1-1): EAGVTQSPTHLIKTRGQQATLRCSPISGHTSVYWYQQALGLGLQFLLWYDEGEERNRGNFPPRFSGRQFPNYSSELNVNALELEDSALYLCASRPTGETEAFFGQGTRLTVV.

The V call is TRBV2, the J call TRBJ2-2, with unresolved D. This CDR3 is 13 amino acids long. The ends were cut back, 5 bases at V and 4 bases at J, with 8 bases in the middle. Germline V CDR1 and CDR2: SNHLY, FYNNEI. The CDR3 DNA follows: TGTGCCAGCAGTCGACTGGTCACCGGGGAGCTGTTTTTT. Translating it yields CASSRLVTGELFF.

This chain connects TRBV29-1 to TRBJ1-1; possible D gene TRBD1, 5 bases. Germline V gene data show CDR1 as SQVTM and CDR2 as ANQGSEA. The CDR3 has 11 residues. Trimming took off 7 bases at V and 1 base at J, with 7 bases between the two ends. In DNA form, the CDR3 reads TGCAGCGCGCAGGGGAACACTGAAGCTTTCTTT. This sequence encodes CSAQGNTEAFF.

V gene TRBV7-6 combines with J gene TRBJ1-5; the D gene is possibly TRBD1 (6 bases). Germline V lookup: CDR1 SGHVS, CDR2 FNYEAQ. This CDR3 spans 16 amino acids. Trimming took 0 bases from V and 4 from J, leaving 13 bases between them. CDR3 DNA sequence: TGTGCCAGCAGCTTAGCTGGCAGGGGTCTTAATCAGCCCCAGCATTTT. Translation: CASSLAGRGLNQPQHF.

The chain combines TRBV28 with TRBJ2-7; D is unresolved. From germline, CDR1 is MDHEN and CDR2 SYDVKM. Trimming took off 1 base at V and 3 bases at J, with 7 bases between the two ends. The CDR3 is 13 amino acids. In DNA, the CDR3 is TGTGCCAGCAGTTTATCTCCTGTCTACGAGCAGTACTTC. Amino acid sequence: CASSLSPVYEQYF.